This T cell receptor beta chain was captured in a study of blood T cell repertoires in COVID-19. V was pared by 3 bases and J by 3 bases, with 5 bases between. Germline loops: CDR1 SGDLS, CDR2 YYNGEE. CDR3 size: 12 residues. In the original analysis: Reference gene primer amplification gave nucleated cell count estimates. Clones were sequenced by immunoSEQ multiplex PCR, and TCRdb holds only the in-frame ones, with some missing. The V and J calls and clone size were taken over from that table, and D and trimming were inferred from the DNA. The sample has 150,000 to 200,000 clones, about 90% seen once.

The clonotype was recovered from a man aged 55-75 years with acute or convalescent COVID-19. This chain joins TRBV9 and TRBJ2-3; D is uncertain. The sequencing sample was made of peripheral blood. The CDR3 region has the DNA TGTGCCAGCAGCGCGTCTACAGATACGCAGTATTTT. Translation gives CASSASTDTQYF.